The TCR beta chain under discussion was sequenced for a study of control samples from healthy donors and cancer patients (dated by TCRdb to the early 2020s). Trimmed from V: 0 bases; trimmed from J: 3 bases; junction bases lacking a gene match: 1. From the germline V gene, CDR1 is MNHEY and CDR2 is SVGAGI. The CDR3 holds 14 amino acids from the cysteine to the phenylalanine. CDR3 DNA is the only sequence kept; it has 42 bases, read in frame from the first base. The library was prepared using the immunoSEQ multiplex PCR assay. TCRdb mirrors the immuneACCESS table, restricted to in-frame sequences. Some clones are absent from its copies; in checked studies, under half trace to an unresolved V gene, and the reason for the others is unknown. Counted in this sample were around 68,000 clones; approximately 88% of them appeared once. The ten largest clones add up to approximately 2.8% of the sample. A word on this clone: The antigen it binds to is not known. No clone much larger than this one lies a single base away; base qualities are absent.

The chain employs TRBV6-5 and TRBJ2-7; 8 junctional bases match TRBD1. Material for sequencing was PBMCs. This clonotype originated in a woman between 50 and 59 years old with lung cancer. The DNA sequence is as follows: TGTGCCAGCAGTTACTCAACAGGGGGCTACGAGCAGTACTTC. Translated, this gives CASSYSTGGYEQYF.